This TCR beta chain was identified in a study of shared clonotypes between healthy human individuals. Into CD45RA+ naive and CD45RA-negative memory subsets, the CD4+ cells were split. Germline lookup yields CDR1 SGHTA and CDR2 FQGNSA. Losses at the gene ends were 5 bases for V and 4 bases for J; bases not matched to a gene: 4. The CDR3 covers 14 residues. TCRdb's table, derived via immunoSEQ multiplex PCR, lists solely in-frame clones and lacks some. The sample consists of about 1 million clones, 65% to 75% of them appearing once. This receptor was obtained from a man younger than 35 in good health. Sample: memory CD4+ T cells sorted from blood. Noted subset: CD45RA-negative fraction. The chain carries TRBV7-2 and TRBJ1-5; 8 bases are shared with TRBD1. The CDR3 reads CASSRGQGNQPQHF. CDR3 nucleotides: TGTGCCAGCAGCCGAGGACAGGGAAATCAGCCCCAGCATTTT. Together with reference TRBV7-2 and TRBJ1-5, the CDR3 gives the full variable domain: GAGVSQSPSNKVTEKGKDVELRCDPISGHTALYWYRQSLGQGLEFLIYFQGNSAPDKSGLPSDRFSAERTGGSVSTLTIQRTQQEDSAVYLCASSRGQGNQPQHFGDGTRLSIL.